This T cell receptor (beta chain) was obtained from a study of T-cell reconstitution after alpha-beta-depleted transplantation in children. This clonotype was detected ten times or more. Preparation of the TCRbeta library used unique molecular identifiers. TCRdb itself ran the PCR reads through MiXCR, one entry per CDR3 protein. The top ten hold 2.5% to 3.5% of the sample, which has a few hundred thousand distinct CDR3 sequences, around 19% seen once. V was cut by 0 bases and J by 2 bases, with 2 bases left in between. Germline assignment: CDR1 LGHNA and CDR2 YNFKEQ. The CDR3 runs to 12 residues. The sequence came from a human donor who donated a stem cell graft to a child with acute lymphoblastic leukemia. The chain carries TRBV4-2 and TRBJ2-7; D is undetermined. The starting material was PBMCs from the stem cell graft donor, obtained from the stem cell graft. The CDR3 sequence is CASSQEPYEQYF. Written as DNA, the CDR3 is TGTGCCAGCAGCCAAGAACCCTACGAGCAGTACTTC.